The clone carrying this TCR beta chain was counted once. A read error may produce the germline difference seen at one junction end. The data belong to a study of post-analysis software for immune sequencing data. Unique molecular identifiers were present in the TCR beta cDNA libraries. TCRdb itself ran the PCR reads through MiXCR, one entry per CDR3 protein. This sample has approximately 730,000 distinct CDR3 sequences, with just under 30% found just once. This receptor was taken from a girl between 10 and 17 years old with multiple sclerosis. Sequenced material: blood.

The CDR3 coding sequence is TGTGCCAGCAGCTTAAGGCAAGGGGCGGCTAGCACAGATACGCTGTATTTT. It yields the protein CASSLRQGAASTDTLYF. The J gene is TRBJ2-3, the V gene TRBV7-9; D may correspond to TRBD1 or TRBD2 (5 bases each). This CDR3 has 17 residues. CDR1 is SEHNR and CDR2 is FQNEAQ in the germline V gene (reference sequence).